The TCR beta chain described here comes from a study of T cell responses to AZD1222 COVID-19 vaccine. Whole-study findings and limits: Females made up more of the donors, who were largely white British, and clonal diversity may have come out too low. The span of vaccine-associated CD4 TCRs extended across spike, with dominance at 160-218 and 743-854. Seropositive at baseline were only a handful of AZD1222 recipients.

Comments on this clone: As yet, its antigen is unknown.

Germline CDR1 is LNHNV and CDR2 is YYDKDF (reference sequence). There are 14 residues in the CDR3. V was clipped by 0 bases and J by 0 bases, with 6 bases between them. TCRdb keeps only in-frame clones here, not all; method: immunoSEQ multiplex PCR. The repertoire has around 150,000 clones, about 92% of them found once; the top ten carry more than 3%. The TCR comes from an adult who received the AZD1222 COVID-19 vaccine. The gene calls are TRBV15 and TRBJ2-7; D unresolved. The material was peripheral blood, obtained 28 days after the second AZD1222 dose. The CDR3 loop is CATSREASSYEQYF. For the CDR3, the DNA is TGTGCCACCAGCAGAGAGGCCAGCTCCTACGAGCAGTACTTC. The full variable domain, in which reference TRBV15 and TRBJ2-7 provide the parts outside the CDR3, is DAMVIQNPRYQVTQFGKPVTLSCSQTLNHNVMYWYQQKSSQAPKLLFHYYDKDFNNEADTPDNFQSRRPNTSFCFLDIRSPGLGDTAMYLCATSREASSYEQYFGPGTRLTVT.